This TCR beta chain was documented in a study of T cell changes during pregnancy in multiple sclerosis (dated by TCRdb to the late 2010s). Concerning the study at large: The study examined how the T cell repertoire changed over the course of pregnancy in women with multiple sclerosis.

The library was generated by the immunoSEQ multiplex PCR assay. TCRdb mirrors the immuneACCESS table, restricted to in-frame sequences. Some clones are absent from its copies; in checked studies, under half trace to an unresolved V gene, and the reason for the others is unknown. Recorded for this sample are approximately 85,000 clones; approximately 90% of them occurred a single time. The ten top clones hold approximately 2.4% of the sample. The table lists this clone with a few counts. The antigen this receptor binds is unknown. Per-base quality was not reported, and no clone a single base away is much larger than it. This TCR came from a female donor with multiple sclerosis, enrolled in a pregnancy study. Material: peripheral blood, obtained in the first trimester of pregnancy.

CDR3 sequence: CASSTEPESGYTF. Here is the DNA: TGTGCCAGCAGCACAGAGCCGGAATCTGGCTACACCTTC. Rearrangement joined TRBV9 to TRBJ1-2, with an unclear D gene assignment. The germline V gene supplies CDR1 SGDLS and CDR2 YYNGEE. Counted from cysteine to phenylalanine, this CDR3 has 13 amino acids. CDR3 DNA only is kept here, 39 bases in frame from base 1. Trimming removed 4 bases from V and 7 bases from J, leaving 14 bases between the germline ends. The CDR3 plus the reference TRBV9 and TRBJ1-2 genes for the other parts give the full variable domain: DSGVTQTPKHLITATGQRVTLRCSPRSGDLSVYWYQQSLDQGLQFLIQYYNGEERAKGNILERFSAQQFPDLHSELNLSSLELGDSALYFCASSTEPESGYTFGSGTRLTVV.